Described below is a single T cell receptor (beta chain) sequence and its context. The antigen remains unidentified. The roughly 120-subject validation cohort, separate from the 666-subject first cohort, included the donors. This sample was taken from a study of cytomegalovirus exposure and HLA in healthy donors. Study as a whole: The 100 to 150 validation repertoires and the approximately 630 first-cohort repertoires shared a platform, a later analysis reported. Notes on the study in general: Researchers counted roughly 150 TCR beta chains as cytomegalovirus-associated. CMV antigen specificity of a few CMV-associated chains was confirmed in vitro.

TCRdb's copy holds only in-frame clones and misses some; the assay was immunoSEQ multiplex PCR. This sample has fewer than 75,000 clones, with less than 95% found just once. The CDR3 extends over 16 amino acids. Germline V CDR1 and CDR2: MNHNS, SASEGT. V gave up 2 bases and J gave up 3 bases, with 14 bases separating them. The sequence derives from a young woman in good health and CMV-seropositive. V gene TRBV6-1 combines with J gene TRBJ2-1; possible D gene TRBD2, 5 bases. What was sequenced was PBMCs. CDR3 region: CASSESRGSLYNEQFF. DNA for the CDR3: TGTGCCAGCAGTGAATCCCGCGGGTCTCTCTACAATGAGCAGTTCTTC.